This paragraph reports one T cell receptor beta chain. This sample was taken from a study of blood T cell repertoires in COVID-19. Overall study: The United States, Italy and Spain supplied acute and convalescent COVID-19 samples. PBMCs, B-cell-depleted T cells, or T cells provided the cDNA or gDNA that made up the material.

The J segment lost 4 bases and the V segment lost 4 bases, leaving 8 bases of the junction unmatched. The V gene's germline CDR1 is SGHAT and CDR2 FQNNGV. This CDR3 comprises 15 residues. Method: immunoSEQ multiplex PCR; TCRdb's copy keeps in-frame clones and lacks some. Of 110,000 to 150,000 clones detected, 70% to 85% appear once; the ten largest clones hold roughly 10%. The chain recombines TRBV11-2 with TRBJ1-1, with 8 bases identical to TRBD1. Sequencing was carried out using peripheral blood. This receptor was identified in a man aged 55-75 years with active or convalescent COVID-19. The CDR3 is CASSSVDRGSTEAFF. CDR3 nucleotide sequence: TGTGCCAGCAGCTCCGTTGACAGGGGTTCCACTGAAGCTTTCTTT.